This record concerns one TCR beta chain sequence. Its matching antigen is unknown. This specimen belongs to a study of cytomegalovirus exposure and HLA in healthy donors. Generated by immunoSEQ multiplex PCR, the TCRdb table keeps only in-frame clones and is missing some. The sample consists of about 330,000 clones, around 87% of them appearing once. Study outcomes and limitations: Reported results showed that the classifier diagnosed cytomegalovirus status with high specificity and sensitivity. A later analysis found first-cohort TCR clusters tended to co-occur in the approximately 110 validation repertoires. Whilst most TCR sequences proved rare, a subset of public TCRs occurred across many donors.

Germline-derived CDR1 and CDR2 are MNHEY and SVGAGI. This CDR3 has 14 residues. Trimming pared 5 bases from V and 7 bases from J, leaving 14 bases between. J is TRBJ2-2 and V is TRBV6-5, with D possibly TRBD1 on 6 matching bases. Sequencing was done on a sample of PBMCs. This sequence was found in a woman between 25 and 40 years old in good health and CMV-seropositive. CDR3 nucleotide sequence: TGTGCCAGCAGTCTACAGGGAACTGACGGGGAGCTGTTTTTT. It is translated as CASSLQGTDGELFF.